These T cell receptor beta chains were read from a single sample in a study of control samples from healthy donors and cancer patients. Generated by immunoSEQ multiplex PCR, the TCRdb table keeps only in-frame clones and is missing some. The repertoire holds about 75,000 clones, with more than 75% as singletons. The specimen was blood. These receptors came from a man in his forties or fifties in good health. The CDR3 runs from the conserved cysteine through the conserved F or W. The order of the fields is J gene, CDR3 length, D gene, V gene, clone size, CDR3 protein, CDR3 DNA. The D gene is left open where the match is weak. Clone size is shown for a subset of rows, as once, few, many or a class of expanded clone.

TRBJ1-5 14 - TRBV28 - CASSSGGSNQPQHF TGTGCCAGCAGCTCCGGAGGTAGCAATCAGCCCCAGCATTTT
TRBJ1-1 17 - TRBV21-1 - CASSKEVAGGRSTEAFF TGTGCCAGCAGCAAAGAAGTAGCAGGGGGGAGAAGCACTGAAGCTTTCTTT
TRBJ2-7 14 - TRBV7-8 - CASSLGSGSYEQYF TGTGCCAGCAGCTTAGGATCCGGGTCCTACGAGCAGTACTTC
TRBJ1-1 11 - TRBV13 - CASSSTTEAFF TGTGCCAGCAGCTCTACAACTGAAGCTTTCTTT
TRBJ2-7 14 TRBD1 TRBV9 few CASSAETRGTGQYF TGTGCCAGCAGCGCAGAGACCAGGGGGACGGGGCAGTACTTC
TRBJ2-4 13 TRBD1 TRBV5-6 - CASSSRGPNIQYF TGTGCCAGCAGCTCTAGGGGGCCAAACATTCAGTACTTC
TRBJ1-5 15 TRBD1 TRBV6-5 once CASSYRQGRGRPQHF TGTGCCAGCAGTTACCGACAGGGTAGGGGTCGGCCCCAGCATTTT
TRBJ2-7 17 TRBD2 TRBV7-8 - CASSQVSGRTYPYEQYF TGTGCCAGCAGCCAGGTGAGCGGGAGGACATACCCCTACGAGCAGTACTTC
TRBJ2-7 12 - TRBV12-3/TRBV12-4 - CASSLGAYEQYF TGTGCCAGCAGTTTGGGGGCCTACGAGCAGTACTTC
TRBJ1-1 16 - TRBV5-1 - CASSLFGTEGGTEAFF TGCGCCAGCAGCTTATTCGGAACAGAGGGGGGCACTGAAGCTTTCTTT
TRBJ1-3 17 - TRBV7-2 - CASSFLGRSHSGNTIYF TGTGCCAGCAGCTTTTTGGGACGGAGTCACTCTGGAAACACCATATATTTT
TRBJ2-1 12 - TRBV3-1/TRBV3-2 once CASSQDEYEQFF TGTGCCAGCAGCCAAGATGAATATGAGCAGTTCTTC
TRBJ1-1 13 - TRBV7-2 - CASFRRENTEAFF TGTGCCAGCTTCAGACGGGAGAACACTGAAGCTTTCTTT
TRBJ1-4 19 - TRBV5-6 - CASSFGLLETQRLNEKLFF TGTGCCAGCAGCTTCGGTCTCCTAGAAACCCAAAGACTTAATGAAAAACTGTTTTTT
TRBJ2-3 14 TRBD2 TRBV18 - CASSPNLAADTQYF TGTGCCAGCTCACCAAATCTAGCGGCAGATACGCAGTATTTT
TRBJ2-5 19 - TRBV6-1 - CASSGAWGSVAAQRETRYF TGTGCCAGCAGTGGGGCCTGGGGCAGCGTAGCGGCCCAGAGGGAGACCCGGTACTTC
TRBJ1-3 16 - TRBV5-4 - CASSLDRASSGNTIYF TGTGCCAGCAGCTTGGACAGGGCGAGCTCTGGAAACACCATATATTTT
TRBJ2-3 16 TRBD1 TRBV24-1 - CATSDPTRQGSDTQYF TGTGCCACCAGTGACCCAACCCGACAGGGTTCAGATACGCAGTATTTT